The 3 T cell receptor beta chains below were found in one sample sequenced in a study of regulatory T cells in long-lasting Graves disease. Time point in this sample: newly diagnosed GD, antithyroid drugs for less than 3 months. Making the TCR library involved RNA that had been extracted from PBMCs. With iRepertoire HTBI primers and Arm-PCR of CDR3 regions, TCR beta libraries were built. TCRdb re-called the multiplex PCR reads through MiXCR, storing one row per CDR3 protein. The sample records some 250,000 distinct CDR3 sequences, roughly 18% being singletons. These data were also filed under a second study, of T cells in Graves' hyperthyroidism and ophthalmopathy.

The starting material was peripheral blood mononuclear cells (PBMCs), obtained at new diagnosis, from a patient treated with antithyroid drugs. The origin of the receptors is a woman aged 25 to 45 with Graves disease.

This clonotype was observed at least ten times. This chain uses TRBV3-1 with TRBJ1-1; D is uncertain. CDR1 and CDR2 from the germline V gene are LGHDT and YNNKEL (reference sequence). The CDR3 has 15 amino acids. The V gene lost 1 base and the J gene lost 3 bases, with 12 bases spanning the gap. CDR3 in amino acids: CASSQGVEVYTEAFF. The CDR3 nucleotides read TGTGCCAGCAGCCAAGGCGTCGAAGTGTACACTGAAGCTTTCTTT.

This clonotype was counted only a few times. The chain couples TRBV5-1 to TRBJ2-4; no reliable D call. Germline V gene lookup returns CDR1 SGHRS and CDR2 YFSETQ. The V end was cut by 3 bases, the J end by 13 bases, with 11 bases between. The CDR3 length is 11 residues. Here the CDR3 DNA reads TGCGCCAGCAGCTCGGGTTTCGGACAGTACTTC. Encoded protein: CASSSGFGQYF.

This clonotype has more than one count but fewer than ten. This sequence joins TRBV6-2 or TRBV6-3 and TRBJ1-5, with 8 bases aligning to TRBD1. This CDR3 comprises 14 residues. Trimming cost V 6 bases and J 6 bases; bases outside gene matches: 7. Germline CDR1 reads MNHEY; CDR2 reads SVGEGT. The CDR3 is CASRSSGGSQPQHF. Here the CDR3 DNA reads TGTGCCAGCAGGTCTTCAGGGGGCAGTCAGCCCCAGCATTTT.